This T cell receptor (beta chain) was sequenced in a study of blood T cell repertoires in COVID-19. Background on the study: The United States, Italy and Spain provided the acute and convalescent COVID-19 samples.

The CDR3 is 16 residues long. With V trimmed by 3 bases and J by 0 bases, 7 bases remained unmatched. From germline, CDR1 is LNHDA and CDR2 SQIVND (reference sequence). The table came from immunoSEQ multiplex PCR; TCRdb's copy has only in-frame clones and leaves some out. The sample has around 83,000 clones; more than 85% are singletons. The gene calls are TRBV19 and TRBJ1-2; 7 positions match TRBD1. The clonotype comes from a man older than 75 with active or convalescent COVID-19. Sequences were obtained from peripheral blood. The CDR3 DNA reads TGTGCCAGTAGTATGGCAGGGGGGACAGCTAACTATGGCTACACCTTC. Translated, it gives CASSMAGGTANYGYTF.